This T cell receptor (beta chain) emerged from a study of blood T cell repertoires in COVID-19 (dated by TCRdb to about 2020). For the study in its entirety: The collaborator samples originated in the United States, Italy and Spain and spanned the acute and convalescent phases of COVID-19. The material from the prospective study consisted of cDNA or gDNA derived from T cells, B-cell-depleted T cells, or PBMCs. Subjects who had been exposed to COVID-19, were actively infected with it, or had recovered from it provided the deeply sampled blood TCRbeta repertoires that made up the dataset. The repertoires were released in a freely available public database intended as a resource for research on the immune response to SARS-CoV-2. The samples were drawn from two sources: the first 160 participants of the ongoing ImmuneRACE study, and approximately 1,300 subjects contributed by 6 global collaborators. A de-identified subject ID, COVID-19 status, age in years and sex were almost always included in the sample metadata. Where available, HLA class I and class II types were taken from metadata supplied by the sample provider and were not determined by assay-based typing.

To note about this clone: The antigen this receptor binds is unknown. No base-level quality is on record; no much larger clone is a single base apart.

The immunoSEQ Assay, a bias-controlled multiplex PCR, was used to amplify TCRbeta CDR3 regions from genomic DNA. In the source study's methods: Within the assay, amplification of reference gene primers was used to estimate how many nucleated cells each sample contained. Sequence reads were collapsed and filtered to measure the absolute abundance of every unique TCRbeta CDR3 rearrangement. Productive Simpson clonality was computed per sample as the square root of Simpson's diversity index over productive rearrangements. Here the immuneACCESS table is served through TCRdb, limited to in-frame sequences with V and J called. Missing clones are a known gap in these copies; in checked studies unresolved V genes cover under half, and the rest lacks a known reason. For V, J and clone size, that table is used; D and trimming come from the DNA. Present in this sample are around 300,000 clones, 88% of which were seen just once. In total, the top ten clones hold about 4.7% of the sample.

Broad study findings and their caveats: The quantity of clinical and demographic metadata differed by source and by participant and was supplied without curation.

Participants in the prospective study were aged roughly 18 to 89 years, lived in under 30 United States geographic areas, and enrolled through a virtual design. To assign participants to cohorts, the prospective study relied on clinical history that participants themselves reported in a screening survey and a study questionnaire. ImmuneRACE Cohort 3 recovered participants were defined by two consecutive negative NP/OP PCR tests, healthcare professional clearance, or symptom resolution. In the prospective study, mobile phlebotomists collected whole blood, serum and a nasopharyngeal or oropharyngeal swab from each participant. Additional blood draws and questionnaires over an approximately 2-month period could optionally be provided by prospective study participants. Blood samples from the prospective study were shipped frozen or at room temperature prior to DNA extraction. From the cysteine up to the phenylalanine, the CDR3 has a length of 15 residues. Just CDR3 DNA is preserved here, 45 bases in frame from base 1. The germline V gene supplies CDR1 SGDLS and CDR2 YYNGEE. V gives up 3 bases and J gives up 1 base, and the segment between their germline ends measures 14 bases.

Sequencing used PBMCs or T cells enriched from blood (not recorded which). The sequence was obtained from a man aged 30-40 years who had recovered from COVID-19. This sequence uses TRBV9 and TRBJ2-7; perhaps TRBD2 is the D gene, with 6 bases matching. The nucleotides are TGTGCCAGCAGCGCCCATGAACTAGCTTCCTACGAGCAGTACTTC. Translated, this gives CASSAHELASYEQYF.